The rows below give T cell receptor beta chains drawn from one sample of a study of post-analysis software for immune sequencing data. TCRdb recomputed calls from the PCR reads with MiXCR, one row per CDR3 protein. The table has about 380,000 distinct CDR3 sequences, less than 40% seen once; the top ten hold about an eighth. The sample taken for sequencing was blood. These receptors came from a girl between 10 and 17 years old with multiple sclerosis. The CDR3 runs from the conserved cysteine through the conserved F or W. Each record gives: J gene, V gene, D gene, CDR3 length, CDR3 protein. D genes are given only for firm matches.

j_call: TRBJ2-5
v_call: TRBV20-1
d_call: .
cdr3_length: 13
cdr3_aa: CSARGTSQETQYF

j_call: TRBJ2-3
v_call: TRBV4-3
d_call: .
cdr3_length: 15
cdr3_aa: CASSQGVDITDTQYF

j_call: TRBJ2-1
v_call: TRBV20-1
d_call: .
cdr3_length: 15
cdr3_aa: CSARGTGLGYNEQFF

j_call: TRBJ2-1
v_call: TRBV15
d_call: TRBD1
cdr3_length: 16
cdr3_aa: CATSRDRTGLANEQFF

j_call: TRBJ2-3
v_call: TRBV12-3/TRBV12-4
d_call: .
cdr3_length: 16
cdr3_aa: CASSWLDRTSTDTQYF

j_call: TRBJ2-3
v_call: TRBV3-1
d_call: TRBD2
cdr3_length: 16
cdr3_aa: CASSQGAGVDTDTQYF

j_call: TRBJ2-1
v_call: TRBV20-1
d_call: .
cdr3_length: 11
cdr3_aa: CSARSFNEQFF

j_call: .
v_call: TRBV10-3
d_call: .
cdr3_length: 14
cdr3_aa: CAINPGGGWNEQYF

j_call: TRBJ2-3
v_call: TRBV11-2
d_call: TRBD2
cdr3_length: 13
cdr3_aa: CASSFLTSGTQYF

j_call: TRBJ2-1
v_call: TRBV4-2
d_call: TRBD2
cdr3_length: 16
cdr3_aa: CASSQETAGGPSEQFF

j_call: TRBJ2-3
v_call: TRBV7-3
d_call: .
cdr3_length: 14
cdr3_aa: CASSLTGGGDTQYF

j_call: TRBJ2-3
v_call: TRBV5-1
d_call: TRBD1
cdr3_length: 16
cdr3_aa: CASSQTPTGNTDTQYF

j_call: TRBJ1-2
v_call: TRBV7-2
d_call: TRBD1
cdr3_length: 16
cdr3_aa: CASSSTGTGANYGYTF

j_call: TRBJ2-7
v_call: TRBV29-1
d_call: .
cdr3_length: 13
cdr3_aa: CSVEGGSHYEQYF

j_call: TRBJ1-5
v_call: TRBV7-9
d_call: .
cdr3_length: 14
cdr3_aa: CASSVDSISQPQHF

j_call: TRBJ1-4
v_call: TRBV20-1
d_call: .
cdr3_length: 15
cdr3_aa: CSARGDSTSGEKLFF

j_call: TRBJ2-3
v_call: TRBV29-1
d_call: .
cdr3_length: 12
cdr3_aa: CSVEEQRDTQYF

j_call: TRBJ1-6
v_call: TRBV5-1
d_call: TRBD1
cdr3_length: 13
cdr3_aa: CASGTDLSSPLHF

j_call: TRBJ2-5
v_call: TRBV4-1
d_call: .
cdr3_length: 17
cdr3_aa: CASSRGRLRINQETQYF

j_call: TRBJ2-7
v_call: TRBV28
d_call: TRBD2
cdr3_length: 15
cdr3_aa: CASSAAAGGTYEQYF

j_call: TRBJ2-1
v_call: TRBV18
d_call: .
cdr3_length: 11
cdr3_aa: CASSVPREQFF

j_call: TRBJ2-7
v_call: TRBV12-3/TRBV12-4
d_call: .
cdr3_length: 12
cdr3_aa: CASSDRTDEQYF

j_call: TRBJ2-5
v_call: TRBV20-1
d_call: TRBD2
cdr3_length: 15
cdr3_aa: CSASTSGGLEETQYF

j_call: TRBJ1-2
v_call: TRBV7-2
d_call: .
cdr3_length: 14
cdr3_aa: CASRPRVHNYGYTF

j_call: TRBJ1-2
v_call: TRBV7-9
d_call: TRBD1
cdr3_length: 16
cdr3_aa: CASSSSGTEARYGYTF

j_call: TRBJ1-1
v_call: TRBV5-1
d_call: .
cdr3_length: 12
cdr3_aa: CASSLVLGEAFF

j_call: TRBJ1-5
v_call: TRBV6-2/TRBV6-3
d_call: .
cdr3_length: 13
cdr3_aa: CASKRTERQPQHF

j_call: TRBJ2-1
v_call: TRBV7-7
d_call: TRBD2
cdr3_length: 16
cdr3_aa: CASSLGPSGGVDEQFF